These 15 T cell receptor beta chains were all obtained from the same sample, sequenced in a study of identical twins. From the 5' RACE reads, TCRdb called clonotypes with MiXCR, one entry per CDR3 protein. The sample shows 1.5 million to 2 million distinct CDR3 sequences, 32% of them seen only once. Material for sequencing was cord blood. Every receptor here comes from a newborn girl in good health.

This clonotype was picked up a small number of times. The chain links TRBV12-3 or TRBV12-4 to TRBJ2-2, with 8 bases lining up with TRBD2. V was pared by 2 bases and J by 3 bases, with 8 bases of the junction left unmatched. The CDR3 extends over 17 amino acids. CDR3 residues: CASSLRLNGGDTGELFF. The CDR3, as DNA: TGTGCCAGCAGTTTAAGGCTTAACGGGGGGGACACCGGGGAGCTGTTTTTT.

This clonotype has just a few counts. The chain uses TRBV6-1 and TRBJ2-1; no clear D. Germline values: CDR1 MNHNS, CDR2 SASEGT. The CDR3 totals 15 residues. The V end was cut by 5 bases, the J end by 4 bases, with 15 bases between. CDR3 nucleotide sequence: TGTGCCAGCAGTAAACCTCAACGACCGTACAATGAGCAGTTCTTC. This sequence encodes CASSKPQRPYNEQFF.

This chain links TRBV2 with TRBJ1-2, with 9 positions matching TRBD1. CDR1 and CDR2 from the germline V gene are SNHLY and FYNNEI. The length of the CDR3 is 13 residues. The J segment lost 8 bases and the V segment lost 6 bases, leaving 7 bases of the junction unmatched. In DNA, the CDR3 is TGTGCCAGCAGGGTACAGGGGGCGGAGGGCTACACCTTC. Its protein is CASRVQGAEGYTF.

This clonotype has just a few counts. The chain employs TRBV6-1 and TRBJ2-1; the match to TRBD1 covers 7 bases. V trimming: 2 bases; J trimming: 3 bases; junction bases outside the gene matches: 4. CDR3 size: 15 residues. Germline V gene data show CDR1 as MNHNS and CDR2 as SASEGT. In nucleotides, the CDR3 is TGTGCCAGCAGTGAATGGGCAGGGGGCTACAATGAGCAGTTCTTC. It yields the protein CASSEWAGGYNEQFF.

The CDR3, as DNA: TGTGCCAGCAGCGTTACACTAGCGGGGATGGTGGATACGCAGTATTTT. Translated, it gives CASSVTLAGMVDTQYF. V is TRBV9 and J is TRBJ2-3; 10 bases line up with TRBD2. CDR3 length equals 16 residues. The V segment lost 2 bases and the J segment 6 bases; nucleotides outside the gene matches: 9. The germline V gene has CDR1 SGDLS and CDR2 YYNGEE. Variable domain in full (rest from reference TRBV9 and TRBJ2-3): DSGVTQTPKHLITATGQRVTLRCSPRSGDLSVYWYQQSLDQGLQFLIQYYNGEERAKGNILERFSAQQFPDLHSELNLSSLELGDSALYFCASSVTLAGMVDTQYFGPGTRLTVL.

This chain joins TRBV20-1 and TRBJ2-5; TRBD2 agrees at 13 bases. The CDR3 length is 16 residues. J lost 11 bases, V lost 0 bases, and 12 bases had no gene match. Germline CDR1 DFQATT, CDR2 SNEGSKA (reference sequence). The CDR3 coding sequence is TGCAGTGCTAGAGACCGAGGACTAGCGGGAGTCAATGAGCAGTACTTC. Protein: CSARDRGLAGVNEQYF.

This clonotype turned up a few times. The chain carries TRBV4-2 and TRBJ2-3; TRBD2 matches 11 bases. Looked up from germline, CDR1 is LGHNA and CDR2 is YNFKEQ. V was pared by 6 bases and J by 2 bases, with 4 bases of the junction left unmatched. CDR3 length: 15 amino acids. The CDR3, as DNA: TGTGCCAGCAGACTACTAGCGGGGGCCACAGATACGCAGTATTTT. This sequence encodes CASRLLAGATDTQYF.

The J gene is TRBJ1-4, the V gene TRBV7-2; 8 nucleotides agree with TRBD1. CDR1 is SGHTA and CDR2 is FQGNSA in the germline V gene. The CDR3 is 15 residues long. V was clipped by 4 bases and J by 4 bases; unmatched bases: 5. For the CDR3, the DNA is TGTGCCAGCAGCTCCCAGGGGGCGGTTAATGAAAAACTGTTTTTT. This encodes CASSSQGAVNEKLFF.

Ten or more counts support this clonotype. The chain employs TRBV6-5 and TRBJ2-7, with no clear D. V was pared by 5 bases and J by 3 bases, with 8 bases between. CDR1 is MNHEY, CDR2 SVGAGI, per germline. This CDR3 comprises 12 residues. CDR3 nucleotides: TGTGCCAGCAGTGACCGCTTCTACGAGCAGTACTTC. This codes for CASSDRFYEQYF.

CDR3 region: CASSDSGFFTDTQYF. The CDR3 coding sequence is TGTGCCAGCAGTGACAGCGGTTTCTTCACAGATACGCAGTATTTT. V and J are TRBV6-1 and TRBJ2-3; perhaps TRBD2 as D (5 bases). Germline CDR1 MNHNS, CDR2 SASEGT. The CDR3 covers 15 residues. Trimming pared 3 bases from V and 2 bases from J, leaving 12 bases between.

V is TRBV7-8 and J is TRBJ2-4; 11 bases are a match to TRBD2. There are 22 residues in the CDR3. Trimming removed 0 bases from V and 0 bases from J; junction bases left unmatched: 16. Germline assignment: CDR1 SGHVS and CDR2 FQNEAQ. The CDR3 reads CASSLAPRSPSGGLLAKNIQYF. The CDR3 bases are TGTGCCAGCAGCTTAGCGCCTCGTTCTCCTAGCGGGGGGTTACTAGCCAAAAACATTCAGTACTTC.

This clonotype showed up many times. V gene TRBV7-2 combines with J gene TRBJ2-1; a weak D match, TRBD1 (5 bases). Germline V gene data show CDR1 as SGHTA and CDR2 as FQGNSA. This CDR3 spans 18 amino acids. Trimming stripped 2 bases from V and 4 bases from J, with 21 bases between. The CDR3 sequence: CASSLYTLKTGQYNEQFF. DNA of the CDR3: TGTGCCAGCAGCTTATATACCCTAAAAACAGGCCAATACAATGAGCAGTTCTTC.

The chain recombines TRBV14 with TRBJ1-2, with 7 positions matching TRBD1. Unmatched junction bases numbered 5, after V lost 0 bases and J lost 1 base. The CDR3 totals 16 residues. From germline, CDR1 is SGHDN and CDR2 FVKESK. The DNA of the CDR3 is TGTGCCAGCAGCCAAGAGGGGACAGTGGTTAACTATGGCTACACCTTC. It encodes CASSQEGTVVNYGYTF.

This clonotype was detected ten times or more. Written as DNA, the CDR3 is TGTGCCAGCAGCCAAATTACGAAGGGACTAGCGGAACCCGTCACAGATACGCAGTATTTT. Translation: CASSQITKGLAEPVTDTQYF. V gene TRBV4-2 combines with J gene TRBJ2-3; 11 nucleotides agree with TRBD2. The junction had 15 bases not matched to a gene; V was cut back by 2 bases and J by 2 bases. Germline-derived CDR1 and CDR2 are LGHNA and YNFKEQ. The CDR3 is made up of 20 amino acids.

The V gene is TRBV5-1, the J gene TRBJ2-1; the D gene is possibly TRBD1 (5 bases). The CDR3 is 17 residues long. The germline gives CDR1 SGHRS, CDR2 YFSETQ. V was clipped by 0 bases and J by 4 bases, with 17 bases between them. The CDR3 spells CASSLVAQGPMYNEQFF. CDR3 DNA sequence: TGCGCCAGCAGCTTGGTTGCCCAGGGCCCAATGTACAATGAGCAGTTCTTC.